These 20 T cell receptor beta chains came from one sample sequenced in a study of T cell changes during pregnancy in multiple sclerosis. Measured with immunoSEQ multiplex PCR; TCRdb has only the in-frame clones, and not every one. The sample includes about 40,000 clones, about 91% of them seen just once. The specimen comprised CD4+ T cells from peripheral blood mononuclear cells, sampled before pregnancy. The receptors derive from a female donor with multiple sclerosis, enrolled in a pregnancy study.

This rearrangement joins TRBV4-2 to TRBJ1-1; no definite D call. CDR3 size: 12 residues. CDR1 and CDR2 from the germline V gene are LGHNA and YNFKEQ. The V end lost 1 base, the J end lost 8 bases, and 8 bases lay between the germline ends. The CDR3, as DNA: TGTGCCAGCAGCCAAGTATCCAGGGAAGCTTTCTTT. Amino acids: CASSQVSREAFF.

The rearrangement links TRBV27 to TRBJ2-7, with 9 bases matching TRBD1. Losses at the gene ends were 6 bases for V and 2 bases for J; bases not matched to a gene: 11. The CDR3 extends over 16 amino acids. Germline lookup yields CDR1 MNHEY and CDR2 SMNVEV (reference sequence). CDR3 in DNA: TGTGCCAGCAGAACGTTTGGGACAGGGCGAACCTACGAGCAGTACTTC. As protein: CASRTFGTGRTYEQYF.

This clone occurred a few times. The chain recombines TRBV6-5 with TRBJ2-7; 9 bases are shared with TRBD1. This CDR3 contains 12 residues. Losses at the gene ends were 7 bases for V and 4 bases for J; bases not matched to a gene: 2. Germline values: CDR1 MNHEY, CDR2 SVGAGI. Here the CDR3 DNA reads TGTGCCAGCAATGGACAGGGGTACGAGCAGTACTTC. Translated, it gives CASNGQGYEQYF.

The genes are TRBV13 and TRBJ2-2; TRBD2 matches at 7 bases. Per germline, CDR1 PRHDT and CDR2 FYEKMQ (reference sequence). This CDR3 contains 17 residues. J lost 6 bases, V lost 2 bases, and 12 bases had no gene match. The CDR3 region has the DNA TGTGCCAGCAGCTTAAGGATGGGGAGGGCCAGTGCCGGGGAGCTGTTTTTT. Protein product: CASSLRMGRASAGELFF.

This clone came up once. V and J are TRBV5-1 and TRBJ2-7, with TRBD1 as a possible D gene (6 bases). Germline V lookup: CDR1 SGHRS, CDR2 YFSETQ. V was cut by 4 bases and J by 3 bases, with 14 bases left in between. The CDR3 is 14 residues long. The CDR3 DNA reads TGCGCCAGCAGCGTCGCAGGGGCGGACTACGAGCAGTACTTC. As protein: CASSVAGADYEQYF.

The chain joins TRBV28 to TRBJ2-7, with 8 positions matching TRBD1. The junction had 3 bases not matched to a gene; V was cut back by 3 bases and J by 2 bases. This CDR3 is 14 amino acids long. The germline gives CDR1 MDHEN, CDR2 SYDVKM. For the CDR3, the DNA is TGTGCCAGCAGTTTCACAGGGGGAGCCTACGAGCAGTACTTC. Translation: CASSFTGGAYEQYF. The variable domain in full, with the rest retrieved from reference TRBV28 and TRBJ2-7, is DVKVTQSSRYLVKRTGEKVFLECVQDMDHENMFWYRQDPGLGLRLIYFSYDVKMKEKGDIPEGYSVSREKKERFSLILESASTNQTSMYLCASSFTGGAYEQYFGPGTRLTVT.

The chain carries TRBV5-6 and TRBJ2-5, with a tentative D call TRBD1 (5 bases). The V end lost 4 bases, the J end lost 5 bases, and 15 bases lay between the germline ends. The CDR3 length is 14 residues. CDR1 is SGHDT, CDR2 YYEEEE, per germline. CDR3 coding DNA: TGTGCCAGCAGCCCTCCAGGGCCCAGGGAGACCCAGTACTTC. It yields the protein CASSPPGPRETQYF.

The chain employs TRBV2 and TRBJ1-2; D is ambiguous. Trimming took 4 bases from V and 2 from J, leaving 8 bases between them. The CDR3 runs 13 residues. Germline CDR1 reads SNHLY; CDR2 reads FYNNEI. In DNA form, the CDR3 reads TGTGCCAGCAGTGCCTACAGAAACTATGGCTACACCTTC. Translated: CASSAYRNYGYTF.

The rearrangement joins TRBV28 to TRBJ2-3, with TRBD2 identical over 11 bases. This CDR3 contains 16 residues. V lost 4 bases and J lost 1; bases outside the gene matches: 4. The V gene's germline CDR1 is MDHEN and CDR2 SYDVKM. The DNA for the CDR3 is TGTGCCAGCAGTTCTCGACTAGCGGGACGCACAGATACGCAGTATTTT. Its translation is CASSSRLAGRTDTQYF.

The chain has TRBV12-5 and TRBJ2-5; 9 positions agree with TRBD2. Germline lookup yields CDR1 LGHNT and CDR2 FRNRAP. This CDR3 contains 13 residues. V shed 6 bases and J 5 bases; nucleotides not matched to a gene: 4. The CDR3 DNA reads as TGTGCTAGTGGGGCGGGAGGGGGGGAGACCCAGTACTTC. Its protein product is CASGAGGGETQYF.

The chain couples TRBV7-8 to TRBJ2-7; 11 bases match TRBD1. CDR3 length: 15 residues. Germline V gene data show CDR1 as SGHVS and CDR2 as FQNEAQ. The ends lost 7 bases at V and 5 bases at J; junction bases unmatched: 10. CDR3 sequence (DNA): TGTGCCAGCACCTTGTGGGACAGGGGGAACGACGAGCAGTACTTC. Translation: CASTLWDRGNDEQYF.

The rearrangement links TRBV7-9 to TRBJ2-2; possible D gene TRBD2, 6 bases. This CDR3 has 16 amino acids. Germline V lookup: CDR1 SEHNR, CDR2 FQNEAQ (reference sequence). Trimming removed 0 bases at V and 4 bases at J, with 12 bases between. CDR3 protein: CASSLAQTRITGELFF. The DNA for the CDR3 is TGTGCCAGCAGCTTAGCCCAGACTAGGATCACCGGGGAGCTGTTTTTT.

The chain recombines TRBV29-1 with TRBJ2-7; 7 positions agree with TRBD2. The CDR3 extends over 13 amino acids. The V segment lost 7 bases and the J segment 2 bases; nucleotides outside the gene matches: 8. CDR1 SQVTM and CDR2 ANQGSEA come from the germline V gene. Here the CDR3 reads CSAVAGATYEQYF. The CDR3 nucleotides read TGCAGCGCCGTAGCGGGTGCAACCTACGAGCAGTACTTC.

The V and J genes are TRBV7-6 and TRBJ2-1, with 9 bases that match TRBD2. The length of the CDR3 is 17 residues. Germline lookup yields CDR1 SGHVS and CDR2 FNYEAQ. J lost 2 bases, V lost 4 bases, and 9 bases had no gene match. CDR3 sequence: CASSSRLAERTYNEQFF. In nucleotides, the CDR3 is TGTGCCAGCAGCTCTCGACTAGCGGAGAGAACCTACAATGAGCAGTTCTTC.

The rearrangement uses TRBV28 and TRBJ2-2, with 8 bases identical to TRBD2. V was clipped by 8 bases and J by 2 bases; unmatched bases: 7. Germline V gene data show CDR1 as MDHEN and CDR2 as SYDVKM. CDR3 length: 15 amino acids. CDR3: CASSFSGINTGELFF. For the CDR3, the DNA is TGTGCCAGCTCTTTTAGCGGGATTAACACCGGGGAGCTGTTTTTT.

This chain joins TRBV27 and TRBJ1-2; the match to TRBD1 covers 7 bases. The CDR3 totals 20 residues. With 6 bases clipped from V and 2 bases from J, the junction kept 24 bases outside the gene matches. The V gene's germline CDR1 is MNHEY and CDR2 SMNVEV (reference sequence). The CDR3 sequence: CASRFSTVRGSVQWNYGYTF. CDR3 DNA sequence: TGTGCCAGCAGATTTTCAACGGTCAGGGGGTCAGTCCAATGGAACTATGGCTACACCTTC.

The rearrangement uses TRBV28 and TRBJ2-3; D is perhaps TRBD2 (6 bases). Germline-derived CDR1 and CDR2 are MDHEN and SYDVKM. The length of the CDR3 is 12 residues. V was clipped by 3 bases and J by 7 bases, with 8 bases between them. The CDR3 DNA is TGTGCCAGCAGTTTCGGGAGAAATACGCAGTATTTT. This gives the protein CASSFGRNTQYF.

The gene calls are TRBV18 and TRBJ1-2, with unresolved D. V lost 6 bases and J lost 4, with 27 bases in between. The CDR3 sequence is 18 residues long. Germline values: CDR1 KGHSH, CDR2 LQKENI. Here the CDR3 reads CASSPRVQGTDGGYGYTF. CDR3 nucleotide sequence: TGTGCCAGCTCCCCCCGGGTACAAGGAACCGACGGCGGCTATGGCTACACCTTC.

The gene calls are TRBV10-3 and TRBJ2-3, with 7 bases lining up with TRBD2. The CDR3 has 15 residues. Trimming cost V 2 bases and J 0 bases; bases outside gene matches: 2. CDR1 and CDR2 (germline): ENHRY, SYGVKD. This CDR3 reads CAISENSGSTDTQYF. The CDR3 DNA reads as TGTGCCATCAGTGAGAATAGCGGGAGCACAGATACGCAGTATTTT.

The chain links TRBV9 to TRBJ1-2, with D perhaps matching TRBD1 (5 bases). CDR1 and CDR2 (germline): SGDLS, YYNGEE. The CDR3 sequence is 15 residues long. V dropped 4 bases and J dropped 2 bases, with 15 bases sitting between them. DNA of the CDR3: TGTGCCAGCAGCTTTTTGCAGGGTTTGAACTATGGCTACACCTTC. It encodes CASSFLQGLNYGYTF. Variable domain in full (rest from reference TRBV9 and TRBJ1-2): DSGVTQTPKHLITATGQRVTLRCSPRSGDLSVYWYQQSLDQGLQFLIQYYNGEERAKGNILERFSAQQFPDLHSELNLSSLELGDSALYFCASSFLQGLNYGYTFGSGTRLTVV.